The entry that follows covers one T cell receptor (beta chain) sequence. The antigen is unknown. A read error may account for a junction end that differs from germline. The sample originates from a study of T cells in Graves' hyperthyroidism and ophthalmopathy. Study-level information: Peripheral blood samples were taken at initial diagnosis, prior to any treatment. Findings and limits, study-wide: The model identified upcoming ophthalmopathy a median approximately six months ahead of onset.

Exclusion of a patient resulted from uncontrolled infection, other autoimmune disease, pregnancy or lactation. Preceding any ophthalmopathy symptoms, the blood sample dates from first hyperthyroidism diagnosis. Amplification targeted TCR beta CDR3 regions from RNA transcripts. When the TCR CDR3 underwent first-round RT-PCR, the HTBI primer set was used. TCRdb re-analysed the multiplex PCR reads in MiXCR, keeping a single row per CDR3 protein. The table has about 380,000 distinct CDR3 sequences, approximately 13% seen once. CDR3 length equals 15 residues. Germline loops: CDR1 DFQATT, CDR2 SNEGSKA (reference sequence).

The sequencing sample was made of blood. The chain employs TRBV20-1 and TRBJ1-1; D is ambiguous. The origin of this receptor is a man aged 25 to 40 with Graves' hyperthyroidism that later progressed to Graves' ophthalmopathy. The CDR3 reads CSARVRRVMNSEAFF. For the CDR3, the DNA is TGCAGTGCTAGGGTGCGGAGGGTCATGAACAGTGAAGCTTTCTTT.